The clone carrying this T cell receptor beta chain was counted a few times. The target antigen is unknown. The data were taken from a study of OX40 agonist ivuxolimab in advanced cancers. Regarding the study as a whole: Some nonresponders also had low normalized T-cell clonal expansion. Among the lowest peripheral clonal expansion occurred in 0.1-3.0 mg/kg partial responders.

Germline CDR1 is MDHEN and CDR2 is SYDVKM. Trimming shortened V by 5 bases and J by 5 bases, and 19 bases separated the two germline ends. There are 16 residues in the CDR3. Generated by immunoSEQ multiplex PCR, the TCRdb table keeps only in-frame clones and is missing some. The sample contains some 100,000 clones, more than 85% of which appear only once. V usage is TRBV28 and J usage is TRBJ1-5; D is undetermined. This sequence originates from an adult with an advanced solid tumor such as melanoma, head and neck, liver or kidney cancer. Sequencing was performed on CD4+ or CD8+ T cells sorted from blood, taken in a trial of the OX40 agonist ivuxolimab. The CDR3 DNA reads as TGTGCCAGCAGTCGGGCGGCACAGAGCGGCCATCAGCCCCAGCATTTT. Protein product: CASSRAAQSGHQPQHF. Full variable domain (rest looked up from reference TRBV28 and TRBJ1-5): DVKVTQSSRYLVKRTGEKVFLECVQDMDHENMFWYRQDPGLGLRLIYFSYDVKMKEKGDIPEGYSVSREKKERFSLILESASTNQTSMYLCASSRAAQSGHQPQHFGDGTRLSIL.